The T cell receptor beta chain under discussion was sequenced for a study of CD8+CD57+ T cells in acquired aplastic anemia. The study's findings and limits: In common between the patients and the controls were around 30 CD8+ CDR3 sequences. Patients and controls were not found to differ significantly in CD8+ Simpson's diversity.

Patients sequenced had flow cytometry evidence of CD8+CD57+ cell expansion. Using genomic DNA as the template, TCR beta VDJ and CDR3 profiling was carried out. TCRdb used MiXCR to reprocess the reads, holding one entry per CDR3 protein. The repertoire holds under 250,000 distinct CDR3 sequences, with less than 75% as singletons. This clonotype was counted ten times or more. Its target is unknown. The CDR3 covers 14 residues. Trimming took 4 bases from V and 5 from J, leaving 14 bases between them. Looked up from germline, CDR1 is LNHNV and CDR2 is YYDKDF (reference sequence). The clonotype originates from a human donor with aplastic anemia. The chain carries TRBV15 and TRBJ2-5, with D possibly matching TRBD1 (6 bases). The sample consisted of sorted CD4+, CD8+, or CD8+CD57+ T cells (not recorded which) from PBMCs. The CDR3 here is CATSNPQGKETQYF. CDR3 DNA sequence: TGTGCCACCAGCAACCCCCAGGGGAAGGAGACCCAGTACTTC.